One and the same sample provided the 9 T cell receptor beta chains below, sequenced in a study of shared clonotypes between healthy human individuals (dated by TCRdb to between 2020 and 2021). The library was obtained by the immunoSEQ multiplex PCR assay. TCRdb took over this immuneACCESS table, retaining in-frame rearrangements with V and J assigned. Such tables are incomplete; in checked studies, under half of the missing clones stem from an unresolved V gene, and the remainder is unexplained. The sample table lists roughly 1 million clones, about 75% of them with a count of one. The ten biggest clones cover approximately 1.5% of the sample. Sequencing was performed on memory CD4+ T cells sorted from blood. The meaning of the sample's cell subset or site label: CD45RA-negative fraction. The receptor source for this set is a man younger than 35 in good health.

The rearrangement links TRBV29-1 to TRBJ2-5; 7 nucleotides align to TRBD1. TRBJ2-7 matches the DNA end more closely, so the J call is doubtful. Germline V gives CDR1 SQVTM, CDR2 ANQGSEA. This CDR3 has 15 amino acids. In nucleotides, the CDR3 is TGCAGCGTTGAAGATAGGGGACAGAGCTCCTACGAGCAGTACTTC. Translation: CSVEDRGQSSYEQYF.

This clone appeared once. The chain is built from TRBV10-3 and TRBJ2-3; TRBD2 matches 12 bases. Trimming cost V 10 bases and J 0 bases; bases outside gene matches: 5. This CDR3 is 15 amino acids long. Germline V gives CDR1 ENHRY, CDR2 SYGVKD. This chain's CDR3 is CATWTSGVSTDTQYF. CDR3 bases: TGTGCCACCTGGACTAGCGGGGTCAGCACAGATACGCAGTATTTT.

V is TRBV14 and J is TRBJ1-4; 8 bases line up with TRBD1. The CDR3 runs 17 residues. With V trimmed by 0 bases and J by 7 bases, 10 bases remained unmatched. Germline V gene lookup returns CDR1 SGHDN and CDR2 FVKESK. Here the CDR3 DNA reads TGTGCCAGCAGCCAAGACAGGGGGCGGCGAGACGGTGAAAAACTGTTTTTT. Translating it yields CASSQDRGRRDGEKLFF.

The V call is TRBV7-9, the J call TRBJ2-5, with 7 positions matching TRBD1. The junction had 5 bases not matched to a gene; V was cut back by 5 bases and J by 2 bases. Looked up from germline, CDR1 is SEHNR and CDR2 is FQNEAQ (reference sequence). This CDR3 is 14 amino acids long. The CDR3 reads CASSHSTGQETQYF. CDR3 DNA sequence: TGTGCCAGCAGCCATTCGACAGGGCAAGAGACCCAGTACTTC. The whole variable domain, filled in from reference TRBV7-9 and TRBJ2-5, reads DTGVSQNPRHKITKRGQNVTFRCDPISEHNRLYWYRQTLGQGPEFLTYFQNEAQLEKSRLLSDRFSAERPKGSFSTLEIQRTEQGDSAMYLCASSHSTGQETQYFGPGTRLLVL.

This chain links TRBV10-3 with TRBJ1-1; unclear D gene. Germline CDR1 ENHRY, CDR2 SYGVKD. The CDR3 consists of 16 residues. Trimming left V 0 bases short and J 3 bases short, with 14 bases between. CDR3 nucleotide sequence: TGTGCCATCAGTGAGTCTCACAGTTCGTGGGACACTGAAGCTTTCTTT. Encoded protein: CAISESHSSWDTEAFF.

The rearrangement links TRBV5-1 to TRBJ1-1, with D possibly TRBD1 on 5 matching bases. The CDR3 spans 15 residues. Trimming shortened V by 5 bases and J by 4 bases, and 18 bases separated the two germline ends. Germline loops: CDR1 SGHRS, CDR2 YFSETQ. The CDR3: CASSVDGAQGTEAFF. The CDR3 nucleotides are TGCGCCAGCAGTGTGGATGGGGCCCAGGGCACTGAAGCTTTCTTT.

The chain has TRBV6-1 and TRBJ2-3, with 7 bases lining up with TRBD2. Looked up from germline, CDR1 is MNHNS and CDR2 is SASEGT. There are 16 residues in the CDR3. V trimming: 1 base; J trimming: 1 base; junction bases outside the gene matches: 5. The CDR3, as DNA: TGTGCCAGCAGTGAAGTGGGCGGGAGCGGCACAGATACGCAGTATTTT. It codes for CASSEVGGSGTDTQYF.

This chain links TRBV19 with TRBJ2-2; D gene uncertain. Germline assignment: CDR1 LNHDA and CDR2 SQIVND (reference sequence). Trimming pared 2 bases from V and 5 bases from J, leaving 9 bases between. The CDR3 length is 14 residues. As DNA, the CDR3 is TGTGCCAGTAGTATACAAGTGGGGACCGGGGAGCTGTTTTTT. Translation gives CASSIQVGTGELFF.

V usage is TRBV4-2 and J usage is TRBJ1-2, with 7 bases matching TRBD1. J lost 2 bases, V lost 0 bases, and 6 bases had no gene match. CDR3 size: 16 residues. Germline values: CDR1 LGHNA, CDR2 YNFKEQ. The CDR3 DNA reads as TGTGCCAGCAGCCAAGACCGGGACAGCAGAAACTATGGCTACACCTTC. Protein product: CASSQDRDSRNYGYTF.